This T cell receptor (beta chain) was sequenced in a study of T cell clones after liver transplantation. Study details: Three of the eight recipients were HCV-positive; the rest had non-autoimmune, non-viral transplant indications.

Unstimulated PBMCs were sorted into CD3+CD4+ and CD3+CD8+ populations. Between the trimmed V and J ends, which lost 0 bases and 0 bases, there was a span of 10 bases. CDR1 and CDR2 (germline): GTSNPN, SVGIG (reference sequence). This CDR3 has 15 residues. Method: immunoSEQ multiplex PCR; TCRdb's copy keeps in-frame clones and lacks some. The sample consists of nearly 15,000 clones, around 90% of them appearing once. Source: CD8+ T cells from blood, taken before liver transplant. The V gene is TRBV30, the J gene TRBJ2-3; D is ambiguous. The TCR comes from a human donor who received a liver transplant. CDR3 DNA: TGTGCCTGGAGTGTGGGGAAAGCTAGCACAGATACGCAGTATTTT. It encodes CAWSVGKASTDTQYF.